Presented here are 16 T cell receptor beta chains from one specimen sequenced in a study of T cells in Graves' hyperthyroidism and ophthalmopathy. Template material for amplifying TCR beta CDR3 regions consisted of RNA transcripts. The HTBI primer set was used in a first-round RT-PCR of the TCR CDR3. TCRdb used MiXCR to reprocess the multiplex PCR reads, holding one entry per CDR3 protein. The repertoire holds roughly 740,000 distinct CDR3 sequences, with less than 20% as singletons. The sample comprised blood. The receptors derive from a man aged 18 to 29 with Graves' hyperthyroidism.

V and J are TRBV28 and TRBJ2-2; 9 nucleotides match TRBD1. V dropped 2 bases and J dropped 6; count of bases not matched to a gene: 7. Germline CDR1 and CDR2: MDHEN and SYDVKM. CDR3 size: 16 residues. The CDR3 sequence is CASSLGDRGGSGELFF. The CDR3 DNA reads TGTGCCAGCAGTTTAGGTGACAGGGGGGGGTCCGGGGAGCTGTTTTTT.

This chain joins TRBV3-1 and TRBJ2-2; D is possibly TRBD2 (6 bases). Per the germline V gene, CDR1 is LGHDT and CDR2 is YNNKEL (reference sequence). With 4 bases removed from V and 4 bases from J, the gap between germline ends came to 16 bases. There are 16 residues in the CDR3. CDR3 loop: CASSPSASAVTGELFF. The CDR3 DNA reads TGTGCCAGCAGCCCCTCGGCTAGCGCGGTCACCGGGGAGCTGTTTTTT. Drawing the rest from reference TRBV3-1 and TRBJ2-2, the complete variable domain is DTAVSQTPKYLVTQMGNDKSIKCEQNLGHDTMYWYKQDSKKFLKIMFSYNNKELIINETVPNRFSPKSPDKAHLNLHINSLELGDSAVYFCASSPSASAVTGELFFGEGSRLTVL.

This clonotype appeared a few times. The genes are TRBV19 and TRBJ2-1; either TRBD1 or TRBD2 may supply D (5 bases each). CDR1 is LNHDA, CDR2 SQIVND, per germline (reference sequence). The ends were cut back, 6 bases at V and 5 bases at J, with 14 bases in the middle. The CDR3 contains 14 residues. CDR3 sequence reads: CASSPSGPHNEQFF. CDR3 nucleotide sequence: TGTGCCAGTAGCCCTTCGGGGCCCCACAATGAGCAGTTCTTC. The full variable domain, completed using reference TRBV19 and TRBJ2-1, is DGGITQSPKYLFRKEGQNVTLSCEQNLNHDAMYWYRQDPGQGLRLIYYSQIVNDFQKGDIAEGYSVSREKKESFPLTVTSAQKNPTAFYLCASSPSGPHNEQFFGPGTRLTVL.

This clonotype was counted ten times or more. The gene calls are TRBV7-2 and TRBJ2-7; 7 nucleotides align to TRBD1. This CDR3 is built from 13 residues. In germline, CDR1 is SGHTA, CDR2 FQGNSA. V dropped 1 base and J dropped 4; count of bases not matched to a gene: 1. In DNA form, the CDR3 reads TGTGCCAGCAGCTTAGAGGACAGGTACGAGCAGTACTTC. This gives the protein CASSLEDRYEQYF.

The chain uses TRBV27 and TRBJ1-5; 8 bases agree with TRBD1. Germline loops: CDR1 MNHEY, CDR2 SMNVEV (reference sequence). The CDR3 sequence is 16 residues long. J lost 2 bases, V lost 5 bases, and 8 bases had no gene match. CDR3 sequence: CASSPTGVVGNQPQHF. The CDR3 DNA sequence: TGTGCCAGCAGTCCGACAGGGGTGGTTGGCAATCAGCCCCAGCATTTT.

This clonotype has ten or more counts. The V gene is TRBV27, the J gene TRBJ2-7; 7 nucleotides align to TRBD2. After removal of 5 bases from V and 5 bases from J, the junction contained 3 bases not matched to a gene. CDR1 is MNHEY, CDR2 SMNVEV, per germline (reference sequence). This CDR3 region has 12 residues. The DNA of the CDR3 is TGTGCCAGCAGTCGCACTAGCGACGAGCAGTACTTC. Translation gives CASSRTSDEQYF.

This clonotype was detected only a few times. A much larger clone differs by one base, so this may be a read error. The chain links TRBV6-5 to TRBJ2-7, with 8 bases lining up with TRBD2. The CDR3 sequence is 15 residues long. Trimming took 2 bases from V and 3 from J; bases not matched to a gene: 6. Per germline, CDR1 MNHEY and CDR2 SVGAGI. This CDR3 reads CASSYTNAGGYEQYF. The CDR3 DNA follows: TGTGCCAGCAGTTACACAAACGCGGGGGGCTACGAGCAGTACTTC.

A few counts support this clonotype. The chain combines TRBV9 with TRBJ1-6; D is possibly TRBD1 (5 bases). The CDR3 has 16 residues. Trimming took 0 bases from V and 9 from J, leaving 16 bases between them. Per the germline V gene, CDR1 is SGDLS and CDR2 is YYNGEE. The CDR3 is CASSVDTGKRGSPLHF. CDR3 DNA: TGTGCCAGCAGCGTAGACACAGGAAAGAGGGGTTCACCCCTCCACTTT. The variable domain in full, completed from reference TRBV9 and TRBJ1-6, reads DSGVTQTPKHLITATGQRVTLRCSPRSGDLSVYWYQQSLDQGLQFLIQYYNGEERAKGNILERFSAQQFPDLHSELNLSSLELGDSALYFCASSVDTGKRGSPLHFGNGTRLTVT.

The CDR3: CAWSEDGYSYEQYF. Here the CDR3 DNA reads TGTGCCTGGTCAGAGGACGGTTACTCCTACGAGCAGTACTTC. The chain carries TRBV30 and TRBJ2-7; D gene unclear. The V end was cut by 5 bases, the J end by 0 bases, with 14 bases between. The CDR3 sequence is 14 residues long. Germline values: CDR1 GTSNPN, CDR2 SVGIG (reference sequence).

CDR3: CAIKRGQSYEQYF. The CDR3 DNA reads as TGTGCCATTAAGCGGGGGCAGTCCTACGAGCAGTACTTC. J is TRBJ2-7 and V is TRBV2; 8 bases map to TRBD2. Trimming cost V 10 bases and J 1 base; bases outside gene matches: 6. The CDR3 has 13 residues. Germline CDR1 is SNHLY and CDR2 is FYNNEI.

The V call is TRBV18, the J call TRBJ2-7; 10 bases map to TRBD1. From germline, CDR1 is KGHSH and CDR2 LQKENI. This CDR3 has 16 residues. V shed 6 bases, J shed 5 bases, and the junction held 13 bases outside the gene matches. The CDR3 spells CASSQLPGQGTHEQYF. The DNA for the CDR3 is TGTGCCAGCTCCCAATTACCGGGACAGGGGACCCACGAGCAGTACTTC.

This clonotype was seen a few times. The V and J genes are TRBV4-1 and TRBJ1-1; 8 bases are a match to TRBD1. This CDR3 comprises 15 residues. CDR1 is MGHRA and CDR2 is YSYEKL in the germline V gene. Trimming took 4 bases from V and 0 from J; bases not matched to a gene: 4. The CDR3 sequence: CASSLQGDMNTEAFF. CDR3 nucleotides: TGCGCCAGCAGCCTACAGGGGGATATGAACACTGAAGCTTTCTTT.

This clonotype was recorded a few times. The chain recombines TRBV28 with TRBJ2-7; TRBD2 aligns across 7 bases. The J segment lost 9 bases and the V segment lost 5 bases, leaving 16 bases of the junction unmatched. Germline loops: CDR1 MDHEN, CDR2 SYDVKM. The CDR3 has 15 residues. CDR3 in amino acids: CASSPNGGGIHGQYF. As DNA, the CDR3 is TGTGCCAGCAGTCCAAATGGGGGAGGGATTCACGGGCAGTACTTC.

The V and J genes are TRBV9 and TRBJ2-1; maybe TRBD1 (6 bases). Looked up from germline, CDR1 is SGDLS and CDR2 is YYNGEE. V lost 3 bases to trimming and J lost 6 bases, with 13 bases between them. There are 14 residues in the CDR3. For the CDR3, the DNA is TGTGCCAGCAGCGCGCATACAGGGCGCAATGAGCAGTTCTTC. Protein: CASSAHTGRNEQFF.

This clonotype was detected only a few times. The V call is TRBV20-1, the J call TRBJ2-7; the match to TRBD2 covers 9 bases. The CDR3 has 15 residues. The J segment lost 7 bases and the V segment lost 1 base, leaving 11 bases of the junction unmatched. Germline V lookup: CDR1 DFQATT, CDR2 SNEGSKA (reference sequence). The CDR3 sequence: CSARGSSGVYVEQYF. As DNA, the CDR3 is TGCAGTGCTAGAGGCTCTAGCGGGGTCTACGTTGAGCAGTACTTC.

The table lists this clonotype with a few counts. The CDR3 region has the DNA TGTGCCAGTAGTACGGACAGGGTCCAAGCTTTCTTT. This translates into CASSTDRVQAFF. This chain connects TRBV19 to TRBJ1-1; TRBD1 matches 8 bases. V lost 4 bases and J lost 9; bases outside the gene matches: 4. The CDR3 is 12 amino acids. Germline V gene data show CDR1 as LNHDA and CDR2 as SQIVND (reference sequence).